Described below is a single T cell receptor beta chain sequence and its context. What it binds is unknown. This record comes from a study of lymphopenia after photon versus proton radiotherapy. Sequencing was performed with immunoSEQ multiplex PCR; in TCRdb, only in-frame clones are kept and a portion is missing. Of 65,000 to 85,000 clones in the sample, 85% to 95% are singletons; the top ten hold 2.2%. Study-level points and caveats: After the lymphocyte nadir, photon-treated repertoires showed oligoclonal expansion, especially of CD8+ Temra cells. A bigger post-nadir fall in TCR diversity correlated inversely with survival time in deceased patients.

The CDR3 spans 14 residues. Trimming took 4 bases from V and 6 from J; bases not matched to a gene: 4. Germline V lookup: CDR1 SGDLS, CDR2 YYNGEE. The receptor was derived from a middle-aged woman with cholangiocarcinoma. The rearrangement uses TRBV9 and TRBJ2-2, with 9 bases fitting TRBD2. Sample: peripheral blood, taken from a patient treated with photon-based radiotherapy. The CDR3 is CASSFGTSSGELFF. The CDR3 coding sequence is TGTGCCAGCAGCTTCGGGACTAGCTCCGGGGAGCTGTTTTTT.